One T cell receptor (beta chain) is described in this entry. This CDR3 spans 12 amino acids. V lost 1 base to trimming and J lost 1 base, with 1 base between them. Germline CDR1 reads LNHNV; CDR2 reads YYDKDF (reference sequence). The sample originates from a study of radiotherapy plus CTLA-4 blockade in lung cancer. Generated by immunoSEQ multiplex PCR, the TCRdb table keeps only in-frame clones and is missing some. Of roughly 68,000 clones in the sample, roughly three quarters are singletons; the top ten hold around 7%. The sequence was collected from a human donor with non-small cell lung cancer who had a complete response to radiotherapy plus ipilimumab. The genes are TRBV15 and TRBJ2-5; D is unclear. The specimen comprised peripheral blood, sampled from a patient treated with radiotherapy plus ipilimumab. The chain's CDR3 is CATSRVQETQYF. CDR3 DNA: TGTGCCACCAGCAGAGTCCAAGAGACCCAGTACTTC.